This T cell receptor beta chain was recorded in a study of shared clonotypes between healthy human individuals (dated by TCRdb to about 2020). About the investigation overall: The cohort included three men and a couple of women between 18 and 49 years of age. Per donor, leukapheresis produced somewhere between about 0.9 and 9.5 billion PBMCs. To estimate repertoire size and how much clonotype sharing occurs between individuals, the study deeply sequenced the blood TCR repertoires of several healthy adults. For each donor, three plates each were used for CD4 naive and CD4 memory, two plates were used for CD8 naive, and one plate was used for CD8 memory. To increase sequencing depth and limit assay-specific biases, TCR repertoire library preparation and sequencing were carried out by different laboratories using diverse techniques. The full study reports these points: Roughly 5% of naive CD4, 3.5% of naive CD8, approximately 2.2% of memory CD4, and around 0.4% of memory CD8 clonotypes were shared across a handful of donors. Sampling was limited to blood, and TCR repertoires in tissue likely differ from TCR repertoires in blood. Naive subsets generally had larger estimated clonotype richness than memory subsets. Based on pairwise subsampling, the degree of clonotype sharing among donors was expected to be affected by sequencing depth. Incomplete sequencing was indicated by rarefaction of sorted-subset datasets, despite the large sequencing depth. Compared with non-shared clonotypes, the clonotypes found in all four sorted-subset donors had higher generation probabilities. Because the study included only a small number of donors, the genetic and exposure-history diversity represented was limited.

As concerns this clone: It lacks a known antigen. No qualities accompany the bases; no much larger clone lies one base away.

Using the deep immunoSEQ assay, TCR CDR3 regions were amplified from genomic DNA by multiplex PCR. Extracted genomic DNA from each cell subset was spread evenly across all wells of several immunoSEQ 96-well plates, with each plate serving as a replicate. For sorted subsets, each replicate PCR was loaded with approximately 190 ng genomic DNA, equivalent to 25,000 to 30,000 T cell genomes. Purified libraries were measured with a Qubit 3.0 fluorometer, size-checked on a Bioanalyzer 2100, and measured again with the KAPA Library Quantification kit. A separate single-read 150-cycle Illumina NextSeq 550 flow cell was used to sequence each immunoSEQ 96-well plate. Concerning the study's data processing: Because the immunoSEQ output held only junctional sequences and lacked quality scores, the filtering could not match the filtering applied to full-length reads. To assign V/J genes and CDR3, sequences were annotated using PyIR, a Python wrapper for IgBLAST v1.9, with IMGT germline references. Reads were removed for weak V/J assignments (E-value above 1e-6), missing CDR3, stop codons, out-of-frame junctions, or ambiguous translated residues. V3J clonotypes were defined as sequences sharing an identical inferred V gene, J gene, and CDR3 amino acid sequence. Percentage overlap between repertoires was computed as shared unique clonotypes divided by the size of the smaller repertoire. RTK rarefaction, the Chao1 estimator, and Recon v2.1 estimates of unobserved clonotypes were used to assess repertoire richness. OLGA was used to compute generation probabilities for all TCRbeta clonotypes that the gDNA method yielded from a handful of donors. TCRdb's version of the immuneACCESS table is confined to in-frame rearrangements and falls short of the full clone set. An unresolved V gene accounts for under half of the shortfall where checked; the remainder is of unknown origin. V and J calls plus clone size are reproduced from that table; the DNA served to infer D and trimming. Here the sample has a few million clones; 85% to 95% occur a single time. Around 0.14% of the sample goes to the ten largest clones.

Healthy HIV-negative adults with no recently reported acute infections or vaccinations were included as donors. Every donor was a Caucasian adult living in Nashville, Tennessee, USA. CD4+ T cells were enriched by magnetic negative selection; naive cells were then positively selected on CD45RA, and the negative fraction formed the memory subset. Blood was collected by leukapheresis, and PBMCs were isolated by Ficoll-Histopaque density gradient centrifugation and then cryopreserved in liquid nitrogen vapor phase. Purity and quantity of every magnetically sorted T cell population were checked by analytical flow cytometry. Genomic DNA was isolated from each sorted fraction and quantified by UV absorbance on a Nanodrop 2000c. The CDR1 and CDR2 encoded by the germline V gene (reference sequence) are MNHNY and SVGAGI. Cut back by 2 bases and 5 bases, the V and J ends lie 6 bases apart. The CDR3, from cysteine to phenylalanine, totals 12 residues. CDR3 DNA is the only sequence kept; it has 36 bases, read in frame from the first base.

The chain joins TRBV6-6 to TRBJ1-1; the D gene assignment is ambiguous. Sequencing was carried out using naive CD4+ T cells sorted from blood. The sample's cell subset or site label, in plain terms: CD45RA+ positively selected. The TCR originated in a man younger than 30 in good health. The DNA sequence reads TGTGCCAGCAGTTACCCCGAGACTGAAGCTTTCTTT. Its translation reads: CASSYPETEAFF.